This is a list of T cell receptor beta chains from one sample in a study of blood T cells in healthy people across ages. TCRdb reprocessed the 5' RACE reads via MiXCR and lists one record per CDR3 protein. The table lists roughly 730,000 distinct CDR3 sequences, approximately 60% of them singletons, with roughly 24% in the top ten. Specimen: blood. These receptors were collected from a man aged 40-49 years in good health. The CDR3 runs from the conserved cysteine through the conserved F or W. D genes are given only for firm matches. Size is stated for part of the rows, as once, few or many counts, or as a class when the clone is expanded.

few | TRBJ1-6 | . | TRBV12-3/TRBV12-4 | TGTGCCAGCAGACCGACCGGGGGGGCCAAGAATTCACCCCTCCACTTT | CASRPTGGAKNSPLHF
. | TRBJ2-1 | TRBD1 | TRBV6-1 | TGTGCCAGTGACCCGGACAGGGTCTACAATGAGCAGTTCTTC | CASDPDRVYNEQFF
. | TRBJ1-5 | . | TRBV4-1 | TGCGCCAGCAGCCAAGTTCAGGTGGGGAGTCAGCCCCAGCATTTT | CASSQVQVGSQPQHF
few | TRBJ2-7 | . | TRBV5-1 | TGCGCCAGCAGCTTACTTGGACCAACCTACGAGCAGTACTTC | CASSLLGPTYEQYF
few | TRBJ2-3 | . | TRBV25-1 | TGTGCCAGCAGTGAGACAGCGGAGCGGATCACAGATACGCAGTATTTT | CASSETAERITDTQYF
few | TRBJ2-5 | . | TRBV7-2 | TGTGCCAGCAGCTTTAGCAGGGACCAAGAGACCCAGTACTTC | CASSFSRDQETQYF
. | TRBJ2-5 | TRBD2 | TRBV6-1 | TGTGCCAGCAGTGCCCGGGACTACTCGAGTGTGACATACCAAGAGACCCAGTACTTC | CASSARDYSSVTYQETQYF
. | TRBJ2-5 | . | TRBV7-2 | TGTGCCAGCAGCCGCCTTTCGTCACCGGTAGAGACCCAGTACTTC | CASSRLSSPVETQYF
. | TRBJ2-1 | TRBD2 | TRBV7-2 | TGTGCCAGCAGCGGAACGGGGACTAGCGGGGGGTACAATGAGCAGTTCTTC | CASSGTGTSGGYNEQFF
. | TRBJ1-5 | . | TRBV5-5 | TGTGCCAGCAGCTTGGGGACGCCGAAAGGGCCCCAGCATTTT | CASSLGTPKGPQHF
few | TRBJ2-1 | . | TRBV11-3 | TGTGCCAGCAGCTTAGCCTCGATCCCGGGTACATCCTACAATGAGCAGTTCTTC | CASSLASIPGTSYNEQFF
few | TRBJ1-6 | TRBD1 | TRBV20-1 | TGCAGTGCTAGAAGGACAGGGGAAAGCATTTTTAATTCACCCCTCCACTTT | CSARRTGESIFNSPLHF
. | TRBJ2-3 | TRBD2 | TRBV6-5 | TGTGCCAGCAGTCAGACTAGCGGGGGACTCACAGATACGCAGTATTTT | CASSQTSGGLTDTQYF
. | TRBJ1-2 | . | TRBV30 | TGTGCCTGGAGTATGCAGGGAAACTATGGCTACACCTTC | CAWSMQGNYGYTF
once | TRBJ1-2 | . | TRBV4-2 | TGTGCCAGCAGTGGAGGGGAGGCCTATGGCTACACCTTC | CASSGGEAYGYTF
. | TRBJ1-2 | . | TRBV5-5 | TGTGCCAGCAGCCCGCTCGACTATGGCTACACCTTC | CASSPLDYGYTF
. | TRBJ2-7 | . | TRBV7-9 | TGTGCCAGCAGCTTAGCCGGGCTAGCACATGAGCAGTACTTC | CASSLAGLAHEQYF
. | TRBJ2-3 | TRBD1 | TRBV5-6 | TGTGCCAGCAGCTACCCGACAGGGGGCACAACAGATACGCAGTATTTT | CASSYPTGGTTDTQYF
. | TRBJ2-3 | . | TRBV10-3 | TGTGCCATCAGAGACCCGGGAAATAGCACAGATACGCAGTATTTT | CAIRDPGNSTDTQYF
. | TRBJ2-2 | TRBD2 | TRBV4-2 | TGTGCCAGCAGCCAAGATCTCTTTGCGGGGGGCGCCGGGGAGCTGTTTTTT | CASSQDLFAGGAGELFF
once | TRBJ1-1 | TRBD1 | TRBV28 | TGTGCCAGCAGTGCCGGCATGGCCGCGGGACAGGGGACGAACACTGAAGCTTTCTTT | CASSAGMAAGQGTNTEAFF
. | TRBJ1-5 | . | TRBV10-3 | TGTGCCATCAGTGAGTCTTTTTTGCAGACGATCAATCAGCCCCAGCATTTT | CAISESFLQTINQPQHF
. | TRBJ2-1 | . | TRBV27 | TGTGCCAGCAGTTTAGCGGGATATCCCCACAATGAGCAGTTCTTC | CASSLAGYPHNEQFF
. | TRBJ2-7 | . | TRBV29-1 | TGCAGCGTTGGGGCGTACTACGAGCAGTACTTC | CSVGAYYEQYF
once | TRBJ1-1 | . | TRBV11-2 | TGTGCCAGCTCTGCCGGGACACCGAACACTGAAGCTTTCTTT | CASSAGTPNTEAFF
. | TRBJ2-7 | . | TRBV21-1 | TGTGCCAGCAGCAACACTAGAAAGCGCCCCTACGAGCAGTACTTC | CASSNTRKRPYEQYF